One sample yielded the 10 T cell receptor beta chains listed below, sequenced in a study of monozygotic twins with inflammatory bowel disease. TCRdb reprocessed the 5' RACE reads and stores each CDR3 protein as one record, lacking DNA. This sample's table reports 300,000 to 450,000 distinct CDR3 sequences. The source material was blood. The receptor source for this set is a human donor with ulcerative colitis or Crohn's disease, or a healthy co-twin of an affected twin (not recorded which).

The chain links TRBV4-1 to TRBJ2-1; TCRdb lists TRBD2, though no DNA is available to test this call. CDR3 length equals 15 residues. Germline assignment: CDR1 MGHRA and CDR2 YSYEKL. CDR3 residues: CASRASGGAGNEQFF.

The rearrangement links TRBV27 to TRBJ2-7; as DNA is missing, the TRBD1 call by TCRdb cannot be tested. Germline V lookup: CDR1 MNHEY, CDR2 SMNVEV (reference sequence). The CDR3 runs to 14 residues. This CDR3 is CASSLTGDSYEQYF.

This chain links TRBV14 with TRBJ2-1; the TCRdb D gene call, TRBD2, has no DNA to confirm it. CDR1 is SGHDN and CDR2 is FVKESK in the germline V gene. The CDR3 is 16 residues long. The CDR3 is CASSQVSGRPHNEQFF. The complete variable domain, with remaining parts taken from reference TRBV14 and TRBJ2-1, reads EAGVTQFPSHSVIEKGQTVTLRCDPISGHDNLYWYRRVMGKEIKFLLHFVKESKQDESGMPNNRFLAERTGGTYSTLKVQPAELEDSGVYFCASSQVSGRPHNEQFFGPGTRLTVL.

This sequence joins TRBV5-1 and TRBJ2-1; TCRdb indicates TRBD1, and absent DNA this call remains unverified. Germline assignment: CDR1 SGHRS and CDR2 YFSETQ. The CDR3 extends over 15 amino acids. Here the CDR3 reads CASSFRTGPYNEQFF.

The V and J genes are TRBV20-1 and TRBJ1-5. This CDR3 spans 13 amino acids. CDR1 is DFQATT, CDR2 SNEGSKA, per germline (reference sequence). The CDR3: CSARPTTNQPQHF.

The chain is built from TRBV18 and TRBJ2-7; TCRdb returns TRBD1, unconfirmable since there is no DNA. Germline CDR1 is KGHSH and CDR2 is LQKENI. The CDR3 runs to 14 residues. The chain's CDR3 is CDSSPPGGRYEQYF.

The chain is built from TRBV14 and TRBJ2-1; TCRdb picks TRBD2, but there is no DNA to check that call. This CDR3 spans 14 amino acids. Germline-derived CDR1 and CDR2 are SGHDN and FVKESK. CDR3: CASSQGVGGNEQFF. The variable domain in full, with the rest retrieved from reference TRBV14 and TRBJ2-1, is EAGVTQFPSHSVIEKGQTVTLRCDPISGHDNLYWYRRVMGKEIKFLLHFVKESKQDESGMPNNRFLAERTGGTYSTLKVQPAELEDSGVYFCASSQGVGGNEQFFGPGTRLTVL.

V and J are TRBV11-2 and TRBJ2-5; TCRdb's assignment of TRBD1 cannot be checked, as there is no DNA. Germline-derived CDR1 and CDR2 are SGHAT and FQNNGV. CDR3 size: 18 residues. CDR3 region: CASSSKVGTGGSQETQYF.

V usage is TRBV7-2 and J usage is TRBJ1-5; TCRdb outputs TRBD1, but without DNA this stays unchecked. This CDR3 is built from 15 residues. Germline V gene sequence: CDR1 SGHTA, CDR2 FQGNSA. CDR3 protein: CASSPSRDRSQPQHF.

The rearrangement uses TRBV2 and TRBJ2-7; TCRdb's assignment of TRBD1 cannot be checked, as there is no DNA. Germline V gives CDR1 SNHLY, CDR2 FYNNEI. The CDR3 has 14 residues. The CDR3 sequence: CASSERRGGFGKYF.